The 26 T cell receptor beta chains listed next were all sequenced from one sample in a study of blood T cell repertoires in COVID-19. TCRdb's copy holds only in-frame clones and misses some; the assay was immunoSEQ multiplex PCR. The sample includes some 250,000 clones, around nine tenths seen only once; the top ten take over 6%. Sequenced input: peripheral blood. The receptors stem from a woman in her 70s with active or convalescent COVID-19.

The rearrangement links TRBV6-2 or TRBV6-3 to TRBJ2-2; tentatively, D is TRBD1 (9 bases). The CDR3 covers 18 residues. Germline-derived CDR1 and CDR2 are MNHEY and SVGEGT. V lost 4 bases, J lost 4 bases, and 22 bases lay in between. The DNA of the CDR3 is TGTGCCAGCAGTTCCCAGCGGGGGACAGGGATGGGCACCGGGGAGCTGTTTTTT. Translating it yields CASSSQRGTGMGTGELFF.

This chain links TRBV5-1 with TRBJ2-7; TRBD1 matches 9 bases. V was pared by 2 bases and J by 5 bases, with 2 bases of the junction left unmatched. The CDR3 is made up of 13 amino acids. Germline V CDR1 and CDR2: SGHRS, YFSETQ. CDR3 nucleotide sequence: TGCGCCAGCAGCTTACAGGGGGCTGACGAGCAGTACTTC. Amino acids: CASSLQGADEQYF.

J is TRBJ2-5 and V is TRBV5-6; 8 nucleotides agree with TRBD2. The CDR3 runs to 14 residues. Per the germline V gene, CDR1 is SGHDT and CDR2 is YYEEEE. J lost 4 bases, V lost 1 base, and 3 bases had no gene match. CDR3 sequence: CASSLRGGGETQYF. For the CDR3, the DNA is TGTGCCAGCAGCTTGCGGGGGGGCGGAGAGACCCAGTACTTC. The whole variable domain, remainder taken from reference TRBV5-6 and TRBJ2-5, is DAGVTQSPTHLIKTRGQQVTLRCSPKSGHDTVSWYQQALGQGPQFIFQYYEEEERQRGNFPDRFSGHQFPNYSSELNVNALLLGDSALYLCASSLRGGGETQYFGPGTRLLVL.

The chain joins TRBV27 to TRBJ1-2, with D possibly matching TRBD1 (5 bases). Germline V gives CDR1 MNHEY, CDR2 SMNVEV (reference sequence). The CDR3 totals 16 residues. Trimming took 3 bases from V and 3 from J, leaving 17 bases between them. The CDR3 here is CASSFAPSTGHYGYTF. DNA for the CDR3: TGTGCCAGCAGTTTTGCCCCCTCCACAGGCCACTATGGCTACACCTTC.

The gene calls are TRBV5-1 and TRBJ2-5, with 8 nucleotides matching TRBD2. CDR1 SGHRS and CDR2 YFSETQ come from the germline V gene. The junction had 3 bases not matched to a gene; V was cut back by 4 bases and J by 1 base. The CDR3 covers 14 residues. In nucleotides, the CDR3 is TGCGCCAGCAGCCGGGGGGGAACCCAAGAGACCCAGTACTTC. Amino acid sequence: CASSRGGTQETQYF.

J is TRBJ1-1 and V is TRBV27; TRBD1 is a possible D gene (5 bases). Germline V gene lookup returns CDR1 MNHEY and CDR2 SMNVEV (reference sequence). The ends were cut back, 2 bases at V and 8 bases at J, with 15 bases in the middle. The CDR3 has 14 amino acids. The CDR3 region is CASSLAGVRLEAFF. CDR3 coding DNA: TGTGCCAGCAGTTTAGCGGGGGTCAGATTAGAAGCTTTCTTT.

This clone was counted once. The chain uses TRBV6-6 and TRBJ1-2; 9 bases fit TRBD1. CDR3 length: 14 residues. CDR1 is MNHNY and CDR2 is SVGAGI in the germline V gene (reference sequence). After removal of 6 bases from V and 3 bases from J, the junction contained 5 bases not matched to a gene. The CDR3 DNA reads TGTGCCAGCAGGCTGGGACAGGGTTACTATGGCTACACCTTC. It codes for CASRLGQGYYGYTF.

CDR3 region: CASSEGRGPQETQYF. CDR3 coding DNA: TGTGCCAGCAGTGAGGGCAGGGGGCCCCAAGAGACCCAGTACTTC. The chain links TRBV25-1 to TRBJ2-5; 8 bases are a match to TRBD1. Trimming removed 3 bases from V and 1 base from J; junction bases left unmatched: 4. The CDR3 is made up of 15 amino acids. CDR1 and CDR2 (germline): MGHDK, SYGVNS. The full variable domain, completed using reference TRBV25-1 and TRBJ2-5, is EADIYQTPRYLVIGTGKKITLECSQTMGHDKMYWYQQDPGMELHLIHYSYGVNSTEKGDLSSESTVSRIRTEHFPLTLESARPSHTSQYLCASSEGRGPQETQYFGPGTRLLVL.

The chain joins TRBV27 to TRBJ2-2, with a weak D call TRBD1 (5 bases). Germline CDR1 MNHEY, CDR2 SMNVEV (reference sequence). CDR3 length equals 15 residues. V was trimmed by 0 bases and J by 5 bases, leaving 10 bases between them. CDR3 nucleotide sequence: TGTGCCAGCAGTTTATCGCAGGGCCGAACCGGGGAGCTGTTTTTT. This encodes CASSLSQGRTGELFF.

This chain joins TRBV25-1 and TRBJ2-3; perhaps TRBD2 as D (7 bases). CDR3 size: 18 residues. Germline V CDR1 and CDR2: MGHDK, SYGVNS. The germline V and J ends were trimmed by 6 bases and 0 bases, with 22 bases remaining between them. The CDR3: CASSASPGGGGSTDTQYF. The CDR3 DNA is TGTGCCAGCAGCGCATCTCCCGGTGGCGGGGGCAGCACAGATACGCAGTATTTT.

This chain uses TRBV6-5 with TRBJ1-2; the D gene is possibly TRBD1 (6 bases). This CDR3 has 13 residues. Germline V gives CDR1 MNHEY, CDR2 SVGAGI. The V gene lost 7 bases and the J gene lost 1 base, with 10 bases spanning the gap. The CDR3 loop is CASTKGVNYGYTF. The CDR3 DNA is TGTGCCAGCACTAAGGGGGTTAACTATGGCTACACCTTC.

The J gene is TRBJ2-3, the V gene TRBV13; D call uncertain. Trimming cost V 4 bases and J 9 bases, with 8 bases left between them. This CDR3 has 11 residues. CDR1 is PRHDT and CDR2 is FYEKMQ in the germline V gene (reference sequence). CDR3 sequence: CASSYTKTQYF. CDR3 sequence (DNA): TGTGCCAGCAGCTACACAAAAACGCAGTATTTT.

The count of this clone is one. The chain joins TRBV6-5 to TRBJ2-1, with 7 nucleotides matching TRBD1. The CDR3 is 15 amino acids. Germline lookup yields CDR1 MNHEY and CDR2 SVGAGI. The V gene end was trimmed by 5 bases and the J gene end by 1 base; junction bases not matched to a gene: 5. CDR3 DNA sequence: TGTGCCAGCAGTCCCGACAGGGAATCCTACAATGAGCAGTTCTTC. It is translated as CASSPDRESYNEQFF.

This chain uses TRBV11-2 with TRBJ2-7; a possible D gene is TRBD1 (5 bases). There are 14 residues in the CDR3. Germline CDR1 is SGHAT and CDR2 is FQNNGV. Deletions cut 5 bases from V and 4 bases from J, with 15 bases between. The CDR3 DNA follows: TGTGCCAGCAGCCCCGGCCACAGGTTATACGAGCAGTACTTC. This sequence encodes CASSPGHRLYEQYF.

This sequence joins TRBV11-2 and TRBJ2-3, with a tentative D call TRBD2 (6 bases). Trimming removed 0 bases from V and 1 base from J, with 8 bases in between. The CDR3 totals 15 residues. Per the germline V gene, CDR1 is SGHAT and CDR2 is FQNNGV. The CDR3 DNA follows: TGTGCCAGCAGCTTAGAAGGCGGGGGCACAGATACGCAGTATTTT. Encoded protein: CASSLEGGGTDTQYF.

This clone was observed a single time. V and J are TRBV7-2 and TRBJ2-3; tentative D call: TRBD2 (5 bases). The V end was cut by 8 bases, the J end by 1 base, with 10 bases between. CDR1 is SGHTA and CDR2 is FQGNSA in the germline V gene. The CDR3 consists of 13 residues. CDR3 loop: CASQRARTDTQYF. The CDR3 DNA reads TGTGCCAGCCAGAGGGCACGCACAGATACGCAGTATTTT.

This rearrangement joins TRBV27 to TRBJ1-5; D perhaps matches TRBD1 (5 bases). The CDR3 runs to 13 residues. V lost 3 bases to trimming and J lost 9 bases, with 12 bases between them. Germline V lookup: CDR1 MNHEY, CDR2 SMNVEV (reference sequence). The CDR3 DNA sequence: TGTGCCAGCAGTTTCCTGGGTAGGGGGCCCCAGCATTTT. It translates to CASSFLGRGPQHF.

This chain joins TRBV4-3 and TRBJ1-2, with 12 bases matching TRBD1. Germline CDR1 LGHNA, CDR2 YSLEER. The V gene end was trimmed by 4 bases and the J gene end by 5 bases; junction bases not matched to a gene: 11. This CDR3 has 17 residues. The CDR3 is CASSLGTGGDRFYGYTF. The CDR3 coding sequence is TGCGCCAGCAGCCTCGGGACAGGGGGCGATAGGTTTTATGGCTACACCTTC.

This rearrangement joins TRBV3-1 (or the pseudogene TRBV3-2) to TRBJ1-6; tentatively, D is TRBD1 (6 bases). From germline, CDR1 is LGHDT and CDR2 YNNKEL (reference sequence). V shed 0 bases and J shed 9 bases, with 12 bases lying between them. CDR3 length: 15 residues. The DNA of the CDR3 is TGTGCCAGCAGCCAAGAAGGGAGCAGGGGTTCACCCCTCCACTTT. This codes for CASSQEGSRGSPLHF.

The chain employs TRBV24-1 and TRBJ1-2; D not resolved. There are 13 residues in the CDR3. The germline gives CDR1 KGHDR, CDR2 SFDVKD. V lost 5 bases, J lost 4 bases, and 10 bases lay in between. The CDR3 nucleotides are TGTGCCACCAGTGCAGGACTCCTCTATGGCTACACCTTC. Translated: CATSAGLLYGYTF.

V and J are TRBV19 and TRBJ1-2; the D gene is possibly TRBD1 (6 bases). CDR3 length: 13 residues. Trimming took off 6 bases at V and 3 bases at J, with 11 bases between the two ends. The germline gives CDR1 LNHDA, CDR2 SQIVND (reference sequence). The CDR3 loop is CASSPRQDYGYTF. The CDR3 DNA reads TGTGCCAGTAGCCCCCGACAGGACTATGGCTACACCTTC.

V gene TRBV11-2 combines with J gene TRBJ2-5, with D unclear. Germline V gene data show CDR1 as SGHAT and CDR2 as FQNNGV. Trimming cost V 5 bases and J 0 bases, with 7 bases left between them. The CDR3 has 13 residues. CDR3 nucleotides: TGTGCCAGCAGCACAGATTACCAAGAGACCCAGTACTTC. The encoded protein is CASSTDYQETQYF.

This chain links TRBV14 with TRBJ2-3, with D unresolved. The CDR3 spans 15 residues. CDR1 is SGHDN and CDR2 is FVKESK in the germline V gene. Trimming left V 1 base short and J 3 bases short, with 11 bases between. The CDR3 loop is CASSQGGKLTDTQYF. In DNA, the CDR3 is TGTGCCAGCAGCCAAGGTGGTAAGCTTACAGATACGCAGTATTTT.

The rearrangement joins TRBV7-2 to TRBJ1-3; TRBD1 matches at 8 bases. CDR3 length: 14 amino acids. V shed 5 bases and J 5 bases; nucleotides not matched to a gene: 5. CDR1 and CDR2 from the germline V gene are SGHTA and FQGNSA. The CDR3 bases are TGTGCCAGCAGCCCAGACAGGGGAAGAAACACCATATATTTT. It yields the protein CASSPDRGRNTIYF.

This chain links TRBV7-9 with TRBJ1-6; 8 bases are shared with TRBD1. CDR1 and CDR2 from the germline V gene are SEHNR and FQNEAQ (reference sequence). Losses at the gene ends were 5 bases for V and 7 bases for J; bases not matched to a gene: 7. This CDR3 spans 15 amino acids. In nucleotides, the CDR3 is TGTGCCAGCAGCGCGCGACAGGGGTGGAATTCACCCCTCCACTTT. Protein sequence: CASSARQGWNSPLHF.

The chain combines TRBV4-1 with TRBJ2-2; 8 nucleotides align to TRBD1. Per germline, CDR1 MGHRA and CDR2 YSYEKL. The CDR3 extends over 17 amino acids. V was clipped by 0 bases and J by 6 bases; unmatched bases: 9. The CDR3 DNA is TGCGCCAGCAGCCAAGATAAGAGGGCAGGGGGCCCCGGGGAGCTGTTTTTT. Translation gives CASSQDKRAGGPGELFF.